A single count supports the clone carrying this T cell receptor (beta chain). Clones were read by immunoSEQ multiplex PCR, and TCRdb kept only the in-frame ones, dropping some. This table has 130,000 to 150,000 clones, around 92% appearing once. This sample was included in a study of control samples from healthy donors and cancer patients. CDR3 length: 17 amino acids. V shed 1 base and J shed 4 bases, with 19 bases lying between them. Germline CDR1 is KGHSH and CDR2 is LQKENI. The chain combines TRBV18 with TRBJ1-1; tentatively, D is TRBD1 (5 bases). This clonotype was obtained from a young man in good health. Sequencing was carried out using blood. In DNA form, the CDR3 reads TGTGCCAGCTCACCACGTGCCCTCGGGGGTAGCGGCACTGAAGCTTTCTTT. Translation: CASSPRALGGSGTEAFF.